The rows below give T cell receptor beta chains drawn from one sample of a study of vaccination effects on CD4 cells after COVID-19. Profiling relied on immunoSEQ multiplex PCR, and the TCRdb table lists in-frame clones only, not all of them. The repertoire holds tens of thousands of clones, around two thirds seen once, with around 17% in the top ten. What these receptors recognize is not known. Sequences were derived from CD4+ T cells from PBMCs cultured with HCoV-229E spike peptides, sampled before COVID-19 vaccination. The receptors shown here come from a human donor who received a COVID-19 vaccine. The CDR3 runs from the conserved cysteine through the conserved F or W. D genes are given only for firm matches. Clone size is given for some rows only: seen once, a few or many times, or a class if the clone is expanded.

TRBD2	16	NA	TRBV4-2	TRBJ2-3	TGTGCCAGCAGCCTCAACCAAGCGGGAGAATCGGATACGCAGTATTTT	CASSLNQAGESDTQYF
NA	14	NA	TRBV3-1/TRBV3-2	TRBJ1-5	TGTGCCAGCAGCCTGAACCAGGGGAATCAGCCCCAGCATTTT	CASSLNQGNQPQHF
TRBD1	14	NA	TRBV5-6	TRBJ2-7	TGTGCCAGCAGCGCGCCGGGACAGGGCTACGAGCAGTACTTC	CASSAPGQGYEQYF
NA	15	NA	TRBV15	TRBJ2-7	TGTGCCACCAGCAGAGATGGGGGAGCCCACTACGAGCAGTACTTC	CATSRDGGAHYEQYF
NA	14	NA	TRBV6-1	TRBJ2-7	TGTGCCAGCAGGGACTACCTCAGCTCCTACGAGCAGTACTTC	CASRDYLSSYEQYF
TRBD1	14	few	TRBV27	TRBJ1-3	TGTGCCAGCATGCCAGGGGGCGCGGGAAACACCATATATTTT	CASMPGGAGNTIYF
TRBD1	16	NA	TRBV3-1/TRBV3-2	TRBJ2-7	TGTGCCAGCAGCCAAGAAGGCAGGGGGCTATCATACGAGCAGTACTTC	CASSQEGRGLSYEQYF
TRBD1	16	NA	TRBV4-1	TRBJ2-5	TGCGCCAGCAGCTCGACCTCCGGGACAGGGCAAGAGACCCAGTACTTC	CASSSTSGTGQETQYF
TRBD2	17	NA	TRBV5-1	TRBJ2-5	TGCGCCAGCAGCTTGGTATTAGCGGGGGGTCCGGAAGAGACCCAGTACTTC	CASSLVLAGGPEETQYF
NA	14	NA	TRBV7-9	TRBJ1-1	TGTGCCAGCAGCCGCGAGATGCGGGGCACTGAAGCTTTCTTT	CASSREMRGTEAFF
NA	17	NA	TRBV4-1	TRBJ1-3	TGCGCCAGCAGCCAAGGATCTTACAGGGACTCTGGAAACACCATATATTTT	CASSQGSYRDSGNTIYF
NA	16	once	TRBV19	TRBJ2-6	TGTGCCAGTAGACCTAGGGGTCTTTCCGGGGCCAACGTCCTGACTTTC	CASRPRGLSGANVLTF
TRBD2	16	NA	TRBV11-2	TRBJ2-5	TGTGCCAGCAGCCCCATCCGGCTAGCGGCCTGGGAGACCCAGTACTTC	CASSPIRLAAWETQYF
NA	13	NA	TRBV3-1/TRBV3-2	TRBJ1-2	TGTGCCAGCAGCCCTGATTCTAACTATGGCTACACCTTC	CASSPDSNYGYTF
NA	15	NA	TRBV6-5	TRBJ1-1	TGTGCCAGCAGCTCGGCGGACAGACAGCCCACTGAAGCTTTCTTT	CASSSADRQPTEAFF
NA	15	NA	TRBV3-1/TRBV3-2	TRBJ2-2	TGTGCCAGCAGCCAAGCACAGTTGAACACCGGGGAGCTGTTTTTT	CASSQAQLNTGELFF
TRBD2	14	NA	TRBV5-1	TRBJ2-5	TGCGCCAGCAGCTTGGCGCGGGAGAAAGAGACCCAGTACTTC	CASSLAREKETQYF
NA	15	NA	TRBV7-8	TRBJ1-6	TGTGCCAGCAGCTCAGGGAGCTCCTATAATTCACCCCTCCACTTT	CASSSGSSYNSPLHF
NA	16	NA	TRBV11-1	TRBJ2-5	TGTGCCAGCAGCTTTGGAGCTCTGGACGGGCAAGAGACCCAGTACTTC	CASSFGALDGQETQYF
TRBD2	19	NA	TRBV4-2	TRBJ2-7	TGTGCCAGCAGCCAAGAAGTTGTTAGCGGGAGGGCCGGGTCCTACGAGCAGTACTTC	CASSQEVVSGRAGSYEQYF
NA	17	NA	TRBV4-1	TRBJ1-6	TGCGCCAGCAGCCGAGAGGCGATCGGGCAGGGGAATTCACCCCTCCACTTT	CASSREAIGQGNSPLHF
TRBD2	16	NA	TRBV4-1	TRBJ2-1	TGCGCCAGCAGCCCCATGAGGCGGGAGGGCAGGAATGAGCAGTTCTTC	CASSPMRREGRNEQFF
TRBD1	16	NA	TRBV14	TRBJ2-1	TGTGCCAGCAGCCCGACAGGGGGCAAGTCCTACAATGAGCAGTTCTTC	CASSPTGGKSYNEQFF
TRBD1	18	few	TRBV5-6	TRBJ2-1	TGTGCCAGCAGCTTGTACCGGGACAGGGGTCGATCCTACAATGAGCAGTTCTTC	CASSLYRDRGRSYNEQFF
NA	13	few	TRBV18	TRBJ2-1	TGTGCCAGCTCACGGTACAGCGACAATGAGCAGTTCTTC	CASSRYSDNEQFF
NA	14	NA	TRBV6-6	TRBJ1-2	TGTGCCAGCAGTTACGGGGGGCGCGACTATGGCTACACCTTC	CASSYGGRDYGYTF
TRBD1	16	NA	TRBV7-9	TRBJ1-1	TGTGCCAGCAGCCACAGTCCCGGGACAGGGGCCACTGAAGCTTTCTTT	CASSHSPGTGATEAFF
NA	14	NA	TRBV6-5	TRBJ1-2	TGTGCCAGCAGGGCAGGGACTTATAACTATGGCTACACCTTC	CASRAGTYNYGYTF
TRBD2	16	NA	TRBV10-2	TRBJ2-1	TGCGCCAGCAGCCGGGGACTAGCGGGGGGATTGGATGAGCAGTTCTTC	CASSRGLAGGLDEQFF
TRBD2	16	NA	TRBV7-2	TRBJ2-2	TGTGCCAGCAGCTTAGCGGGAGGGCCGATCACCGGGGAGCTGTTTTTT	CASSLAGGPITGELFF
TRBD2	17	few	TRBV11-2	TRBJ2-3	TGTGCCAGCAGCTTTTTAGCTGCGGCGGGGGTATACGATACGCAGTATTTT	CASSFLAAAGVYDTQYF
TRBD1	18	NA	TRBV5-1	TRBJ2-4	TGCGCCAGCAGCCCAACAGGACGACAGGGGGTCGCCAAAAACATTCAGTACTTC	CASSPTGRQGVAKNIQYF
NA	14	NA	TRBV19	TRBJ2-5	TGTGCCAGTAGTGAAACGGGACATCAAGAGACCCAGTACTTC	CASSETGHQETQYF
TRBD2	19	NA	TRBV3-1/TRBV3-2	TRBJ2-1	TGTGCCAGCAGCCAAGACTGGCTAGCGGGGGGGCTAATCGCCAATGAGCAGTTCTTC	CASSQDWLAGGLIANEQFF
NA	15	NA	TRBV9	TRBJ2-7	TGTGCCAGCAGCATATCGACAGGATCTACCTACGAGCAGTACTTC	CASSISTGSTYEQYF
NA	14	NA	TRBV4-1	TRBJ1-2	TGCGCCAGCCGCTATGAACAGGGAGCCTATGGCTACACCTTC	CASRYEQGAYGYTF
NA	17	NA	TRBV9	TRBJ2-1	TGTGCCAGCAGCGCGGGGGCCCGGATGGGAGGCTACAATGAGCAGTTCTTC	CASSAGARMGGYNEQFF
TRBD2	15	NA	TRBV11-3	TRBJ2-5	TGTGCCAGCTTCTATGGCGGGGGGATTCAAGAGACCCAGTACTTC	CASFYGGGIQETQYF
NA	16	few	TRBV7-9	TRBJ2-7	TGTGCCAGCAGCGGACAGTTTGAACAGAGCTCCTACGAGCAGTACTTC	CASSGQFEQSSYEQYF
NA	13	NA	TRBV5-6	TRBJ2-1	TGTGCCAGCAGAAACGGACTGCGCCATGAGCAGTTCTTC	CASRNGLRHEQFF
NA	13	few	TRBV2	TRBJ1-1	TGTGCCAGCAGCGCAGGGGAGGGCACTGAAGCTTTCTTT	CASSAGEGTEAFF
TRBD2	17	NA	TRBV3-1/TRBV3-2	TRBJ2-7	TGTGCCAGCAGCCAAGACGGAGGGCTAGCGGGAGGTCGGGAGCAGTACTTC	CASSQDGGLAGGREQYF
TRBD1	16	NA	TRBV15	TRBJ1-4	TGTGCCACCAGCAGACCAACAGGGGAGAACGGTGAAAAACTGTTTTTT	CATSRPTGENGEKLFF
TRBD1	14	NA	TRBV2	TRBJ1-2	TGTGCCAGCAGTGTCCGGACAGGGATTTATGGCTACACCTTC	CASSVRTGIYGYTF
TRBD1	16	NA	TRBV5-1	TRBJ2-3	TGCGCCAGCAGGCTCGCGACAGGGGGCTTTACAGATACGCAGTATTTT	CASRLATGGFTDTQYF
TRBD2	14	NA	TRBV11-2	TRBJ2-2	TGTGCCAGCAGCCCAATCCGGGGGGCCGGGGAGCTGTTTTTT	CASSPIRGAGELFF
TRBD1	16	NA	TRBV7-9	TRBJ2-3	TGTGCCAGCAGCTCAGGGACAGGGGGGATCACAGATACGCAGTATTTT	CASSSGTGGITDTQYF
NA	19	NA	TRBV5-4	TRBJ2-3	TGTGCCAGCAGCTTGGCCTCTACGTTTGGCGGTAAGAGCACAGATACGCAGTATTTT	CASSLASTFGGKSTDTQYF
NA	13	few	TRBV5-6	TRBJ1-2	TGTGCCAGCAGCTTAGGGGTTTCGGATGGCTACACCTTC	CASSLGVSDGYTF
NA	18	NA	TRBV6-1	TRBJ1-6	TGTGCCAGCAGTGAGTATCATCCCAGGACGGGATATAATTCACCCCTCCACTTT	CASSEYHPRTGYNSPLHF
TRBD1	15	NA	TRBV5-6	TRBJ2-5	TGTGCCAGCAGCGCCCGGGACAGGGGGCAAGAGACCCAGTACTTC	CASSARDRGQETQYF
TRBD1	15	NA	TRBV27	TRBJ1-2	TGTGCCAGCAGTAGAGGCGGACAGGGGGTTCCTGGCTACACCTTC	CASSRGGQGVPGYTF
NA	13	few	TRBV14	TRBJ2-5	TGTGCCAGCAGCCAAGGGGCGGGGGAGACCCAGTACTTC	CASSQGAGETQYF